Described below is a single T cell receptor beta chain sequence and its context. The antigen remains undetermined. Both 60 Vbeta primers and 13 Jbeta primers went into the PCR. Here immunoSEQ multiplex PCR was the method, and the copy in TCRdb shows in-frame clones only, minus some. There are some 150,000 clones in the sample, with around 0.8% held by the top ten. CDR1 and CDR2 from the germline V gene are SNHLY and FYNNEI. V was pared by 4 bases and J by 1 base, with 1 base of the junction left unmatched. This CDR3 has 14 amino acids. The data belong to a study of cytomegalovirus exposure and HLA in healthy donors. Regarding the study as a whole: When the data were analyzed later, several of the most significant clusters appeared to be linked to common viral pathogens.

The material sequenced was PBMCs. The chain combines TRBV2 with TRBJ2-1, with 7 bases aligning to TRBD2. This sequence was found in a woman aged 18-29 years in good health and CMV-seropositive. The DNA for the CDR3 is TGTGCCAGCAGTGGCGGGAGTTCCTACAATGAGCAGTTCTTC. Amino acids: CASSGGSSYNEQFF.